This T cell receptor beta chain was retrieved from a study of cytomegalovirus exposure and HLA in healthy donors. Germline assignment: CDR1 MNHNS and CDR2 SASEGT. V shed 4 bases, J shed 4 bases, and the junction held 6 bases outside the gene matches. This CDR3 comprises 15 residues. Primers for the PCR totalled 60 Vbeta and 13 Jbeta. The repertoire was sequenced with immunoSEQ multiplex PCR; TCRdb's copy has only in-frame clones and lacks some. The data contain some 150,000 clones, 80% of them seen just once; the ten biggest clones take up approximately 4.5%. This clonotype was sampled from a man younger than 45 in good health and CMV-seronegative. This sequence joins TRBV6-1 and TRBJ2-2, with 7 bases fitting TRBD2. Sequencing was performed on PBMCs. The CDR3 is CASSGTSVVTGELFF. In nucleotides, the CDR3 is TGTGCCAGCAGTGGTACTAGCGTGGTCACCGGGGAGCTGTTTTTT.